This note documents a single T cell receptor beta chain sequence. Antigen specificity is unknown. V gave up 8 bases and J gave up 2 bases; unmatched junction bases: 6. Germline loops: CDR1 DFQATT, CDR2 SNEGSKA (reference sequence). The length of the CDR3 is 13 residues. The data originate from a study of CD8+CD57+ T cells in acquired aplastic anemia. Study overall: The sorted CD4+ and CD8+ cells yielded an average approximately 3 ug of DNA.

For CDR3 and TCR beta VDJ profiling, genomic DNA was the template used. TCRdb fed the reads into MiXCR, producing one record per CDR3 protein. In the table there are under 200,000 distinct CDR3 sequences, roughly 43% of which are singletons. Study conclusions and caveats: In CD8+ cells, Simpson's diversity showed no significant difference between patients and controls.

All patients picked for sequencing had shown, by flow cytometry, an expansion of CD8+CD57+ cells. What was sequenced was sorted CD4+, CD8+, or CD8+CD57+ T cells (not recorded which) from PBMCs. The TCR was taken from a human donor with aplastic anemia. The chain links TRBV20-1 to TRBJ1-1; 9 nucleotides match TRBD1. This CDR3 reads CSYLQGANTEAFF. The CDR3 coding sequence is TGCAGTTACTTACAGGGGGCTAACACTGAAGCTTTCTTT.